The 2 T cell receptor beta chains below all came from one sample that was sequenced in a study of T-cell memory formation after mild COVID-19. Via MiXCR, TCRdb re-called the 5' RACE reads, giving one row per CDR3 protein. The sample holds about half a million distinct CDR3 sequences, roughly 18% seen once. Sequenced material: PBMCs or a T cell subset sorted from them (not recorded which). The receptors come from an adult woman who had mild COVID-19 (a few samples of this study predate the infection). Cell type and time point are not known.

The sample holds a few counts of this clonotype. The V and J genes are TRBV7-2 and TRBJ1-1, with 7 bases that match TRBD1. The CDR3 loop spans 13 amino acids. V lost 1 base, J lost 8 bases, and 4 bases stayed unmatched. The germline V gene has CDR1 SGHTA and CDR2 FQGNSA. The CDR3 DNA follows: TGTGCCAGCAGCTTAGTGCCGGGACAGGAAGCTTTCTTT. Translating it yields CASSLVPGQEAFF. The whole variable domain, remainder taken from reference TRBV7-2 and TRBJ1-1, is GAGVSQSPSNKVTEKGKDVELRCDPISGHTALYWYRQSLGQGLEFLIYFQGNSAPDKSGLPSDRFSAERTGGSVSTLTIQRTQQEDSAVYLCASSLVPGQEAFFGQGTRLTVV.

CDR3 DNA: TGTGCCAGCAGCTTGGAAGACTACGAGCAGTACTTC. It encodes CASSLEDYEQYF. The chain is built from TRBV5-4 and TRBJ2-7, with unresolved D. This CDR3 contains 12 residues. The V gene's germline CDR1 is SGHNT and CDR2 YYREEE (reference sequence). Between the trimmed V and J ends, which lost 0 bases and 3 bases, there was a span of 4 bases.